This TCR beta chain originates from a study of HIV-infected patients and healthy controls. The study's findings and limits: HIV-associated CDR3 frequencies dropped significantly during therapy; CMV-associated ones, mostly rising, changed nonsignificantly. HIV+ repertoires were severely depleted of MAIT alpha-chain CDR3s, unlike healthy controls.

cDNA was made from approximately 0.55 ug RNA using alpha and beta constant primers. Separate chain-specific third strand synthesis with multiplexing indices produced the alpha and beta libraries. The library got P5 and P7 elements plus a second index, then an approximately 22-cycle PCR. TCRdb re-called the 5' RACE reads with MiXCR, one entry per CDR3 protein. The sample has about 5,500 distinct CDR3 sequences, less than 9% seen once; the top ten hold 15% to 20%. CDR1 is SEHNR and CDR2 is FQNEAQ in the germline V gene (reference sequence). V trimming: 9 bases; J trimming: 4 bases; junction bases outside the gene matches: 5. This CDR3 region has 14 residues. All unsorted peripheral T cells were captured because whole blood was used without fractionation. Turning to this clonotype: Its antigen is unknown.

Here the sequenced sample was blood, taken before antiretroviral therapy. This receptor was obtained from an adult with HIV infection. The rearrangement joins TRBV7-9 to TRBJ2-3, with 12 bases aligning to TRBD1. The CDR3 DNA follows: TGTGCCAGTCGGGACAGGGGGCTTTCAGATACGCAGTATTTT. It encodes CASRDRGLSDTQYF.